This is a list of T cell receptor beta chains from one sample in a study of Ad26.COV2.S vaccination and SARS-CoV-2 variants. Data came from immunoSEQ multiplex PCR; TCRdb stores just in-frame clones and leaves some out. The sample holds hundreds of thousands of clones; around 90% are singletons and the top ten take 3% to 5%. This specimen was peripheral blood, taken after recovery from COVID-19. The receptors were sampled from a human donor who had recovered from COVID-19. Both conserved end residues are part of each CDR3. D genes are given only for firm matches. Clone sizes are given selectively: once, few, many, or a class where the clone is expanded.

clone_size,v_call,cdr3_length,j_call,d_call,cdr3_aa,cdr3_nt
NA,TRBV2,19,TRBJ1-5,TRBD1,CASSGASVSGGFHNQPQHF,TGTGCCAGCAGTGGGGCTTCGGTGTCAGGGGGCTTTCACAATCAGCCCCAGCATTTT
NA,TRBV11-2,14,TRBJ2-1,NA,CASSFQDFYNEQFF,TGTGCCAGCAGCTTCCAGGACTTCTACAATGAGCAGTTCTTC
once,TRBV7-8,12,TRBJ2-1,NA,CASESSGNEQFF,TGTGCCAGCGAGAGTTCCGGGAATGAGCAGTTCTTC
NA,TRBV5-5,14,TRBJ1-2,NA,CASSLVTENYGYTF,TGTGCCAGCAGCTTGGTGACAGAGAACTATGGCTACACCTTC
NA,TRBV6-5,15,TRBJ1-3,NA,CASNPTGSSGNTIYF,TGTGCCAGCAACCCGACAGGCAGCTCTGGAAACACCATATATTTT
NA,TRBV18,15,TRBJ2-7,NA,CASSPVSGAGYEQYF,TGTGCCAGCTCACCGGTCTCGGGGGCAGGTTACGAGCAGTACTTC
NA,TRBV6-6,15,TRBJ1-1,NA,CASSYGRGRGTEAFF,TGTGCCAGCAGTTACGGGAGGGGACGGGGCACTGAAGCTTTCTTT
NA,TRBV15,18,TRBJ2-5,TRBD2,CATSSGGLAGLLGETQYF,TGTGCCACCAGCTCAGGGGGACTAGCGGGACTCCTGGGAGAGACCCAGTACTTC
NA,TRBV5-5,15,TRBJ1-2,TRBD1,CASSTGQGGSYGYTF,TGTGCCAGCAGCACCGGACAGGGCGGGTCCTATGGCTACACCTTC
few,TRBV29-1,12,TRBJ1-2,NA,CSVVGESYGYTF,TGCAGCGTTGTAGGGGAAAGCTATGGCTACACCTTC
NA,TRBV11-2,15,TRBJ2-3,NA,CASSLAGSPTDTQYF,TGTGCCAGCAGCTTAGCAGGGAGCCCCACAGATACGCAGTATTTT
NA,TRBV27,14,TRBJ1-1,NA,CASSLNRGNTEAFF,TGTGCCAGCAGTTTAAATAGGGGCAACACTGAAGCTTTCTTT
NA,TRBV6-4,14,TRBJ2-2,NA,CASTREANTGELFF,TGTGCCAGCACCAGGGAGGCGAACACCGGGGAGCTGTTTTTT
NA,TRBV6-5,15,TRBJ2-3,TRBD1,CAASYRDRGTDTQYF,TGTGCCGCATCCTATCGGGACAGGGGGACAGATACGCAGTATTTT
NA,TRBV12-1,11,TRBJ2-1,NA,CASSWRREQFF,TGTGCCAGCAGCTGGCGCAGAGAGCAGTTCTTC
NA,TRBV4-3,15,TRBJ1-2,TRBD1,CASSQVRDRGDGYTF,TGCGCCAGCAGCCAAGTCCGGGACAGGGGAGATGGCTACACCTTC
NA,TRBV9,15,TRBJ2-7,NA,CASSGLGPSNYEQYF,TGTGCCAGCAGCGGATTGGGACCATCAAACTACGAGCAGTACTTC
once,TRBV14,17,TRBJ1-1,TRBD1,CASSQRTDRGGNTEAFF,TGTGCCAGCAGCCAACGAACTGACAGGGGTGGGAACACTGAAGCTTTCTTT
once,TRBV5-6,19,TRBJ2-6,NA,CASSSPPGVFSSGANVLTF,TGTGCCAGCAGCTCCCCGCCAGGGGTCTTTTCCTCTGGGGCCAACGTCCTGACTTTC
NA,TRBV29-1,14,TRBJ1-2,TRBD1,CSSQGAGVDYGYTF,TGCAGCTCTCAGGGGGCGGGGGTGGACTATGGCTACACCTTC
NA,TRBV5-1,16,TRBJ2-7,NA,CASSLGGQLGNYEQYF,TGCGCCAGCAGCTTGGGGGGACAACTGGGGAACTACGAGCAGTACTTC
NA,TRBV15,18,TRBJ2-3,TRBD2,CATSRVISAGGLQDTQYF,TGTGCCACCAGCAGAGTGATCAGTGCGGGGGGGCTACAAGATACGCAGTATTTT
NA,TRBV5-1,14,TRBJ1-2,NA,CASSSGVQNYGYTF,TGCGCCAGCAGCTCGGGGGTACAAAACTATGGCTACACCTTC
few,TRBV27,13,TRBJ1-6,TRBD1,CAISQGAGSPLHF,TGTGCCATTTCACAGGGGGCCGGTTCACCCCTCCACTTT
once,TRBV5-1,15,TRBJ2-5,TRBD1,CASSLGTGRQETQYF,TGCGCCAGCAGCTTGGGGACAGGGCGCCAAGAGACCCAGTACTTC
NA,TRBV2,14,TRBJ1-1,TRBD1,CASNRQGMNTEAFF,TGTGCCAGCAACCGACAGGGGATGAACACTGAAGCTTTCTTT
NA,TRBV25-1,17,TRBJ1-2,TRBD1,CASSGRQGRLPNYGYTF,TGTGCCAGCAGTGGCAGACAGGGACGGTTACCTAACTATGGCTACACCTTC
NA,TRBV19,15,TRBJ1-5,TRBD1,CASSIDRGLRQPQHF,TGTGCCAGTAGTATCGACAGGGGGTTGCGACAGCCCCAGCATTTT
NA,TRBV9,14,TRBJ1-1,NA,CASSRLMENTEAFF,TGTGCCAGCAGCCGTTTGATGGAGAACACTGAAGCTTTCTTT
NA,TRBV2,11,TRBJ1-3,NA,CASSSGNTIYF,TGTGCCAGTTCATCTGGAAACACCATATATTTT
once,TRBV4-1,13,TRBJ2-1,NA,CASSQARDAEQFF,TGCGCCAGCAGCCAGGCCCGGGACGCCGAGCAGTTCTTC
NA,TRBV6-1,17,TRBJ2-2,TRBD1,CASSEAGDRGAAGELFF,TGTGCCAGCAGTGAAGCAGGCGACAGGGGGGCCGCCGGGGAGCTGTTTTTT
once,TRBV2,14,TRBJ2-3,TRBD2,CAIDLAGGVGTQYF,TGTGCCATTGATCTAGCGGGGGGCGTCGGTACGCAGTATTTT
NA,TRBV4-3,13,TRBJ1-2,TRBD1,CASSHGQATGYTF,TGCGCCAGCAGCCATGGACAGGCTACTGGCTACACCTTC
NA,TRBV5-1,14,TRBJ1-5,NA,CASSLGGGTQPQHF,TGCGCCAGCAGCTTGGGGGGAGGGACTCAGCCCCAGCATTTT
once,TRBV19,13,TRBJ1-3,NA,CAGSIWAGNTIYF,TGTGCCGGTAGTATATGGGCTGGAAACACCATATATTTT
once,TRBV6-5,15,TRBJ1-2,NA,CASSYSGWSNYGYTF,TGTGCCAGCAGTTACTCAGGCTGGTCTAACTATGGCTACACCTTC
NA,TRBV5-8,17,TRBJ1-6,NA,CASSLEPGLGRNSPLHF,TGTGCCAGCAGCTTGGAGCCGGGGCTGGGGCGTAATTCACCCCTCCACTTT
NA,TRBV18,17,TRBJ2-2,TRBD1,CASSPRGQATNTGELFF,TGTGCCAGCTCACCCAGGGGACAGGCGACGAACACCGGGGAGCTGTTTTTT
few,TRBV7-2,14,TRBJ2-5,TRBD2,CASSLVGGGETQYF,TGTGCCAGCAGCTTAGTCGGGGGGGGAGAGACCCAGTACTTC
NA,TRBV21-1,14,TRBJ1-2,NA,CASSKVVRVNGYTF,TGTGCCAGCAGCAAAGTAGTCAGGGTGAATGGCTACACCTTC
NA,TRBV19,16,TRBJ2-1,TRBD2,CASNPTGTRPPHEQFF,TGTGCCAGTAATCCTACCGGGACTAGGCCCCCCCATGAGCAGTTCTTC
NA,TRBV7-2,17,TRBJ2-1,NA,CASSLEPRPSSYNEQFF,TGTGCCAGCAGCTTAGAGCCCCGGCCGAGCTCCTACAATGAGCAGTTCTTC
NA,TRBV5-4,14,TRBJ2-7,NA,CASSLQGGSYEQYF,TGTGCCAGCAGCTTGCAGGGGGGGAGCTACGAGCAGTACTTC
NA,TRBV19,13,TRBJ2-5,TRBD1,CASTGQIQETQYF,TGTGCCAGTACGGGACAGATACAAGAGACCCAGTACTTC
few,TRBV5-6,14,TRBJ2-7,TRBD1,CASSPGQGGYEQYF,TGTGCCAGCAGCCCAGGACAGGGAGGCTACGAGCAGTACTTC
NA,TRBV2,14,TRBJ2-3,NA,CASSEATQGTTQYF,TGTGCCAGCAGTGAAGCGACACAGGGCACTACGCAGTATTTT
NA,TRBV27,16,TRBJ2-3,TRBD2,CASSFNLAGVTDTQYF,TGTGCCAGCAGTTTCAACTTAGCGGGGGTCACAGATACGCAGTATTTT
NA,TRBV6-2/TRBV6-3,11,TRBJ2-7,NA,CASSFGYEQYF,TGTGCCAGCAGTTTTGGATACGAGCAGTACTTC